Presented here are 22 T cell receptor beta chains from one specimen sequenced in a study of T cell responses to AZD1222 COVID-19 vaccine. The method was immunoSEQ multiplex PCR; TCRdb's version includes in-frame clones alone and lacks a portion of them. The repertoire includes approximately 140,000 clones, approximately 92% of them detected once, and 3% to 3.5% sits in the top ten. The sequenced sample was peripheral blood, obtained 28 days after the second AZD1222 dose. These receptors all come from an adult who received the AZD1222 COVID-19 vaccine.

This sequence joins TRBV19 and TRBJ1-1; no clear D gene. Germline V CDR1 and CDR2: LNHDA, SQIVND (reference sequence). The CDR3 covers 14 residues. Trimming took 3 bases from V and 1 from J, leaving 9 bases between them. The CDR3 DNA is TGTGCCAGTAGTATTTTCAACGGGAACACTGAAGCTTTCTTT. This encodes CASSIFNGNTEAFF.

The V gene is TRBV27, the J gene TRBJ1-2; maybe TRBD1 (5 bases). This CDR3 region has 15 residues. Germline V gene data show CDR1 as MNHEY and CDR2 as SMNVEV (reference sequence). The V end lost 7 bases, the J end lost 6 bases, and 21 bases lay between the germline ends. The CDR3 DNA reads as TGTGCCAGCACTACAATCGGGACCCCAATGGATGGCTACACCTTC. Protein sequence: CASTTIGTPMDGYTF.

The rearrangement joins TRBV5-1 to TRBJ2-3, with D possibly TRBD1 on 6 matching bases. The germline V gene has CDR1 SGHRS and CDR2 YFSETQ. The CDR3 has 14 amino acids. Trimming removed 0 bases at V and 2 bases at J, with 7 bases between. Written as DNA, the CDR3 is TGCGCCAGCAGCTTGGACAGGGACACAGATACGCAGTATTTT. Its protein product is CASSLDRDTDTQYF.

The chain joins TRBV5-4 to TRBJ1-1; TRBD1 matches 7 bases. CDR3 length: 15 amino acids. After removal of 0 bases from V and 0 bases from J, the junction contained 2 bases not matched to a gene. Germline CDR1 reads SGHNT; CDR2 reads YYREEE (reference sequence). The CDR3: CASSLATGMNTEAFF. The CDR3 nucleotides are TGTGCCAGCAGCTTGGCGACAGGGATGAACACTGAAGCTTTCTTT.

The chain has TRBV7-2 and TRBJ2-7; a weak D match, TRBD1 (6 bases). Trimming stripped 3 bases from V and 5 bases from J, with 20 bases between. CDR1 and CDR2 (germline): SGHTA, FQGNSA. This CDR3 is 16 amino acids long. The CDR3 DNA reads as TGTGCCAGCAGCTTGGCCCCCGGGACACCACTAGACGAGCAGTACTTC. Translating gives CASSLAPGTPLDEQYF.

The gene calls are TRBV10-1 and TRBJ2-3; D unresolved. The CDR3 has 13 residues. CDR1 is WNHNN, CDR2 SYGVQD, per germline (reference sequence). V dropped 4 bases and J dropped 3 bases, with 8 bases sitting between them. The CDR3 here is CASSGYETDTQYF. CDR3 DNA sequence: TGCGCCAGCAGTGGGTACGAGACAGATACGCAGTATTTT.

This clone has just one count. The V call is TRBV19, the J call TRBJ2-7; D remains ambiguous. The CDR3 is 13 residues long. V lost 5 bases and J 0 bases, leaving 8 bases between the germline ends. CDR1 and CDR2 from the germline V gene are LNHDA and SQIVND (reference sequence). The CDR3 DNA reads TGTGCCAGTAGTTGGACGGTCTCCTACGAGCAGTACTTC. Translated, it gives CASSWTVSYEQYF.

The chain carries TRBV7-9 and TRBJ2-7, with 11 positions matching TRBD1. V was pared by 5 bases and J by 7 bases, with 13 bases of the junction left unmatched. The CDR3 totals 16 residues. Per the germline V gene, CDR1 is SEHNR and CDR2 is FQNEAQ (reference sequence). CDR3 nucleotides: TGTGCCAGCAGCCTCTTAGGATGGGGACAGGGGGGAGAGCAGTACTTC. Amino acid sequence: CASSLLGWGQGGEQYF.

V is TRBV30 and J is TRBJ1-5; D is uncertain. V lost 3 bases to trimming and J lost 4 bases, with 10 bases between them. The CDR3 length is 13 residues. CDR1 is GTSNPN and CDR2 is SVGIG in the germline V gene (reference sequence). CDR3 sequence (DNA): TGTGCCTGGAGCCCCGGAGCGAATCAGCCCCAGCATTTT. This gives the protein CAWSPGANQPQHF.

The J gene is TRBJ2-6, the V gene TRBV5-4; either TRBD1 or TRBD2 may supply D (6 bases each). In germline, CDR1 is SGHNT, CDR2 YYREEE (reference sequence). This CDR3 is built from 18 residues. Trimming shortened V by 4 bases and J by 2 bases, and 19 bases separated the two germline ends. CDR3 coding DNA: TGTGCCAGCAGCCCCTGGGGGGCAGGGTTTACTGGGGCCAACGTCCTGACTTTC. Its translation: CASSPWGAGFTGANVLTF.

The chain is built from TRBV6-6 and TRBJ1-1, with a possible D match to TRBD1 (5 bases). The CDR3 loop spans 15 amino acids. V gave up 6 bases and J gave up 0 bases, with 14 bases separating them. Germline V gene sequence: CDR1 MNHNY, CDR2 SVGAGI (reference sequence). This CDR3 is CASRSREIMNTEAFF. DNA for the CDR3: TGTGCCAGCAGAAGCAGGGAAATTATGAACACTGAAGCTTTCTTT.

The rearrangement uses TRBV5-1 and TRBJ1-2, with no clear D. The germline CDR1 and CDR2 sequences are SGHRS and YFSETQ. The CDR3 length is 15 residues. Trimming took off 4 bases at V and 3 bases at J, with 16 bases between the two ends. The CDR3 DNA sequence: TGCGCCAGCAGCCCGGACGGAACTAACTACTATGGCTACACCTTC. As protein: CASSPDGTNYYGYTF. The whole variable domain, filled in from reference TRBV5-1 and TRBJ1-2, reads KAGVTQTPRYLIKTRGQQVTLSCSPISGHRSVSWYQQTPGQGLQFLFEYFSETQRNKGNFPGRFSGRQFSNSRSEMNVSTLELGDSALYLCASSPDGTNYYGYTFGSGTRLTVV.

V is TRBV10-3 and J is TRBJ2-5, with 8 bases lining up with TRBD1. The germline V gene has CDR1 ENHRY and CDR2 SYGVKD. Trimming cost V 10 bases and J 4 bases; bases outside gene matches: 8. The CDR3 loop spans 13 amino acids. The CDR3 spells CANAQGAGETQYF. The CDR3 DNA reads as TGTGCCAACGCCCAGGGGGCTGGAGAGACCCAGTACTTC.

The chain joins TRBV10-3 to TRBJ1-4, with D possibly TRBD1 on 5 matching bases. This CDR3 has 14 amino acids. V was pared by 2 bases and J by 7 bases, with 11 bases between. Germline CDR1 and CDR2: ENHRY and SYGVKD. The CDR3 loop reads CAISEEGGGEKLFF. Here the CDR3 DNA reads TGTGCCATCAGTGAGGAGGGTGGGGGTGAAAAACTGTTTTTT.

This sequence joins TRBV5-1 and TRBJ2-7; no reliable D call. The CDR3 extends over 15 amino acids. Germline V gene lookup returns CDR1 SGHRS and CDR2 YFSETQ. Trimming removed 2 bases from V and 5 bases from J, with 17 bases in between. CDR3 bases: TGCGCCAGCAGCTTTTATGACCTAGTTGTCGACGAGCAGTACTTC. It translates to CASSFYDLVVDEQYF.

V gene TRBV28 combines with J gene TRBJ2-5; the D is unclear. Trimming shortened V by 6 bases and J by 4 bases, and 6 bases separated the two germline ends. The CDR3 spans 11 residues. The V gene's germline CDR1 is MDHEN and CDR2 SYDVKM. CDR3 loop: CASRSGETQYF. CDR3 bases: TGTGCCAGCAGATCGGGAGAGACCCAGTACTTC.

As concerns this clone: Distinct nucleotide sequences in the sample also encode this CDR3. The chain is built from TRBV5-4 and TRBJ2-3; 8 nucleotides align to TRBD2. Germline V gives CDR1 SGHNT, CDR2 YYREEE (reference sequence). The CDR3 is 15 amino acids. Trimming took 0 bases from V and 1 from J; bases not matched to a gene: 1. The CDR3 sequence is CASSLAAGGTDTQYF. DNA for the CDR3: TGTGCCAGCAGCTTGGCAGCGGGAGGCACAGATACGCAGTATTTT.

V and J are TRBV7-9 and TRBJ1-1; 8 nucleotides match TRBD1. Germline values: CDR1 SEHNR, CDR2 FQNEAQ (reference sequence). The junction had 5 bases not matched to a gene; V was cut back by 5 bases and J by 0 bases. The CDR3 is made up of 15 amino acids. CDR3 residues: CASSPRDRLNTEAFF. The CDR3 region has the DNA TGTGCCAGCAGCCCCCGGGACAGGCTGAACACTGAAGCTTTCTTT.

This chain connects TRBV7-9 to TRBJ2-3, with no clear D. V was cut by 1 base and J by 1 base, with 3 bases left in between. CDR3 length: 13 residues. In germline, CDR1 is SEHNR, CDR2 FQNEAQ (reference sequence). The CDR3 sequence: CASSLGGTDTQYF. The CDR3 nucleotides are TGTGCCAGCAGCTTAGGGGGCACAGATACGCAGTATTTT.

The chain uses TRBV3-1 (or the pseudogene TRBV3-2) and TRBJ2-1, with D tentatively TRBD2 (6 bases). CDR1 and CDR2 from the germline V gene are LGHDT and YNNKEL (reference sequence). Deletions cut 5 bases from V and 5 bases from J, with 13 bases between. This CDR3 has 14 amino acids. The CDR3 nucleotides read TGTGCCAGCAGCTTCTCGGCGGGGAACAATGAGCAGTTCTTC. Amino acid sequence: CASSFSAGNNEQFF.

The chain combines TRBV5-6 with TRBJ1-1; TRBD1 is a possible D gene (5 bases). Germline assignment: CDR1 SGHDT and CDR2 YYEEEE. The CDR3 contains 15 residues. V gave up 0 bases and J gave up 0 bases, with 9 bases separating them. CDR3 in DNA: TGTGCCAGCAGCTTGGCCGGGACCGTGAACACTGAAGCTTTCTTT. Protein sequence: CASSLAGTVNTEAFF.

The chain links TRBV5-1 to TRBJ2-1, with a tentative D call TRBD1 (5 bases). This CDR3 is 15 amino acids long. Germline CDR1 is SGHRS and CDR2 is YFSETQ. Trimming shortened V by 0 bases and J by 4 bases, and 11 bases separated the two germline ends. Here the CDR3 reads CASSLVGAGYNEQFF. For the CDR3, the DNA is TGCGCCAGCAGCTTGGTTGGGGCAGGGTACAATGAGCAGTTCTTC. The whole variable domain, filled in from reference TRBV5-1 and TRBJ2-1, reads KAGVTQTPRYLIKTRGQQVTLSCSPISGHRSVSWYQQTPGQGLQFLFEYFSETQRNKGNFPGRFSGRQFSNSRSEMNVSTLELGDSALYLCASSLVGAGYNEQFFGPGTRLTVL.